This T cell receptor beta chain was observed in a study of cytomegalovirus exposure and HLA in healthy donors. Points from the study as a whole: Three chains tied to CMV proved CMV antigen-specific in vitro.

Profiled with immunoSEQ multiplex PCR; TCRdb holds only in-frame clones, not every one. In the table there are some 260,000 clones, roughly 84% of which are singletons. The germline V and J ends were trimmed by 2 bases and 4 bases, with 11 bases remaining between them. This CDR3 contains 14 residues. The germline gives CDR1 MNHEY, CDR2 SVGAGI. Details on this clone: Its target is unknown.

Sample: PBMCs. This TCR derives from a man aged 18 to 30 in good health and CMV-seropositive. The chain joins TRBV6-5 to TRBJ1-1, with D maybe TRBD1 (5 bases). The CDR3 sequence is CASSYLRGGTEAFF. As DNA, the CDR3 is TGTGCCAGCAGTTACCTTAGGGGAGGCACTGAAGCTTTCTTT.